The 32 T cell receptor beta chains below all came from one sample that was sequenced in a study of blood T cells in healthy people across ages. A sample-barcoded 5' primer and a J-beta primer mix were used in a second PCR of roughly 6 to 11 cycles. TCRdb reprocessed the 5' RACE reads with MiXCR, giving one entry per CDR3 protein. The sample lists fewer than 600,000 distinct CDR3 sequences, roughly a quarter seen once, with approximately 3.6% in the top ten. A further study also used this sample, focusing on T cells of mothers and their children.

Sequenced material: blood. The receptors here all came from a boy between 2 and 10 years old in good health.

V usage is TRBV6-2 or TRBV6-3 and J usage is TRBJ2-7; no clear D. Deletions cut 5 bases from V and 5 bases from J, with 10 bases between. In germline, CDR1 is MNHEY, CDR2 SVGEGT. The CDR3 contains 12 residues. CDR3 sequence: CASSRPRHEQYF. The CDR3 DNA is TGTGCCAGCAGTCGGCCGCGACACGAGCAGTACTTC.

This clonotype was seen more than once but under ten times. This chain joins TRBV7-8 and TRBJ2-5; 8 nucleotides align to TRBD2. With the DNA end fitting TRBJ2-7 better, the J assignment may be wrong. This CDR3 is 16 amino acids long. Germline V gene lookup returns CDR1 SGHVS and CDR2 FQNEAQ. The CDR3 region has the DNA TGTGCCAGCAGCCTAGAACCGTCTAGCGGGTTCTACGAGCAGTACTTC. Protein: CASSLEPSSGFYEQYF.

The V gene is TRBV6-2 or TRBV6-3, the J gene TRBJ2-2; 7 nucleotides line up with TRBD1. The J segment lost 1 base and the V segment lost 6 bases, leaving 5 bases of the junction unmatched. Germline V gene data show CDR1 as MNHEY and CDR2 as SVGEGT. The CDR3 spans 15 residues. DNA for the CDR3: TGTGCCAGCAGCTGGGACAGACGGAACACCGGGGAGCTGTTTTTT. This encodes CASSWDRRNTGELFF.

For the CDR3, the DNA is TGCAGTGCTTCTCCCGGGACTAACTATGGCTACACCTTC. As protein: CSASPGTNYGYTF. The rearrangement joins TRBV20-1 to TRBJ1-2; D not certain. V was cut by 5 bases and J by 0 bases, with 10 bases left in between. This CDR3 is 13 amino acids long. In germline, CDR1 is DFQATT, CDR2 SNEGSKA (reference sequence).

The J gene is TRBJ2-1, the V gene TRBV20-1; TRBD1 might be the D (6 bases). CDR1 and CDR2 from the germline V gene are DFQATT and SNEGSKA (reference sequence). The CDR3 has 15 residues. V was pared by 0 bases and J by 1 base, with 10 bases between. CDR3 amino acids: CSARDRDKSYNEQFF. DNA for the CDR3: TGCAGTGCTAGAGACAGGGACAAATCCTACAATGAGCAGTTCTTC.

The chain joins TRBV12-3 or TRBV12-4 to TRBJ1-4; D gene unclear. The CDR3 runs 14 residues. Trimming stripped 0 bases from V and 7 bases from J, with 9 bases between. CDR3 coding DNA: TGTGCCAGCAGTTTAGCCGGGCCGGTTGAAAAACTGTTTTTT. It specifies CASSLAGPVEKLFF.

The chain joins TRBV11-2 to TRBJ1-1; D ambiguous. V was trimmed by 5 bases and J by 6 bases, leaving 10 bases between them. Germline CDR1 reads SGHAT; CDR2 reads FQNNGV. The CDR3 spans 12 residues. CDR3 in amino acids: CASSPDDPEAFF. The CDR3 DNA follows: TGTGCCAGCAGCCCGGACGATCCTGAAGCTTTCTTT. Full variable domain (outside the CDR3, taken from reference TRBV11-2 and TRBJ1-1): EAGVAQSPRYKIIEKRQSVAFWCNPISGHATLYWYQQILGQGPKLLIQFQNNGVVDDSQLPKDRFSAERLKGVDSTLKIQPAKLEDSAVYLCASSPDDPEAFFGQGTRLTVV.

This chain connects TRBV7-9 to TRBJ1-4; no reliable D call. Germline V CDR1 and CDR2: SEHNR, FQNEAQ (reference sequence). Between the trimmed V and J ends, which lost 5 bases and 0 bases, there was a span of 7 bases. The CDR3 is made up of 14 amino acids. The CDR3 DNA is TGTGCCAGCAGCACAGTTCCAACTAATGAAAAACTGTTTTTT. Its protein is CASSTVPTNEKLFF.

The rearrangement links TRBV4-2 to TRBJ1-2, with D unclear. V dropped 1 base and J dropped 1 base, with 10 bases sitting between them. The CDR3 runs to 15 residues. Germline lookup yields CDR1 LGHNA and CDR2 YNFKEQ. The CDR3 loop reads CASSQASAVNYGYTF. The CDR3 DNA reads as TGTGCCAGCAGCCAAGCTTCGGCGGTTAACTATGGCTACACCTTC.

The chain has TRBV28 and TRBJ2-1; D not certain. Trimming removed 8 bases from V and 0 bases from J, with 11 bases in between. The CDR3 has 14 residues. Germline V gene data show CDR1 as MDHEN and CDR2 as SYDVKM. The chain's CDR3 is CASCGASSYNEQFF. DNA for the CDR3: TGTGCCAGCTGCGGTGCATCCTCCTACAATGAGCAGTTCTTC. The whole variable domain, filled in from reference TRBV28 and TRBJ2-1, reads DVKVTQSSRYLVKRTGEKVFLECVQDMDHENMFWYRQDPGLGLRLIYFSYDVKMKEKGDIPEGYSVSREKKERFSLILESASTNQTSMYLCASCGASSYNEQFFGPGTRLTVL.

The chain has TRBV6-1 and TRBJ2-1; 9 bases fit TRBD1. After removal of 6 bases from V and 5 bases from J, the junction contained 5 bases not matched to a gene. The V gene's germline CDR1 is MNHNS and CDR2 SASEGT. This CDR3 is built from 14 residues. In nucleotides, the CDR3 is TGTGCCAGCAGGCGGACAGGGGCGAACAATGAGCAGTTCTTC. Protein sequence: CASRRTGANNEQFF.

This clonotype turned up a few times. This CDR3 reads CASSFRAGQGETQYF. The CDR3 bases are TGCGCCAGCAGCTTTCGAGCGGGGCAAGGAGAGACCCAGTACTTC. The rearrangement uses TRBV5-1 and TRBJ2-5; 7 nucleotides agree with TRBD2. With V trimmed by 2 bases and J by 4 bases, 8 bases remained unmatched. Germline values: CDR1 SGHRS, CDR2 YFSETQ. The CDR3 spans 15 residues.

This clonotype came up once. CDR3 loop: CATSLRGQEEQFF. The CDR3 coding sequence is TGTGCCACCAGCTTAAGGGGACAGGAAGAGCAGTTCTTC. The rearrangement joins TRBV10-3 to TRBJ2-1; 8 bases fit TRBD1. CDR3 length equals 13 residues. Unmatched junction bases numbered 12, after V lost 10 bases and J lost 10 bases. Per the germline V gene, CDR1 is ENHRY and CDR2 is SYGVKD.

The chain carries TRBV5-5 and TRBJ1-1; D may be TRBD1 (5 bases). V lost 5 bases and J 1 base, leaving 12 bases between the germline ends. Germline values: CDR1 SGHKS, CDR2 YYEKEE (reference sequence). This CDR3 contains 14 residues. The CDR3, as DNA: TGTGCCAGCAGACTTCGACAGCCGAACACTGAAGCTTTCTTT. Translation: CASRLRQPNTEAFF.

The V call is TRBV30, the J call TRBJ2-1, with TRBD2 matching 8 bases. The J call is in doubt because the DNA end fits TRBJ2-7 better. This CDR3 is 13 amino acids long. CDR1 and CDR2 (germline): GTSNPN, SVGIG (reference sequence). The CDR3 spells CAWRSTAGGEQYF. The CDR3 coding sequence is TGTGCCTGGAGGTCCACCGCGGGGGGCGAGCAGTACTTC.

The CDR3 sequence: CASSQRTSGGRAYEQYF. CDR3 in DNA: TGTGCCAGCAGCCAAAGGACTAGCGGGGGGCGGGCCTACGAGCAGTACTTC. The chain combines TRBV3-1 with TRBJ2-7; 14 bases are shared with TRBD2. Trimming cost V 2 bases and J 2 bases; bases outside gene matches: 5. The CDR3 loop spans 17 amino acids. CDR1 LGHDT and CDR2 YNNKEL come from the germline V gene (reference sequence).

Details on this clonotype: One junction end does not reproduce the germline sequence, and a read error may be involved. The V gene is TRBV5-1, the J gene TRBJ1-5, with D perhaps matching TRBD1 (5 bases). This CDR3 region has 16 residues. Germline V gene sequence: CDR1 SGHRS, CDR2 YFSETQ. As DNA, the CDR3 is TGCGCCAGCAGCTTGGGGCTAGGGGATAGCAGTCAGCCCCAGCATTTT. Amino acid sequence: CASSLGLGDSSQPQHF.

This chain connects TRBV7-2 to TRBJ2-7; TRBD1 or TRBD2 may be the D gene (5 bases each). CDR3 length: 14 residues. Germline V gives CDR1 SGHTA, CDR2 FQGNSA. Trimming took 5 bases from V and 3 from J, leaving 14 bases between them. CDR3 loop: CASSIGAGSYEQYF. Here the CDR3 DNA reads TGTGCCAGCAGCATAGGGGCAGGGAGCTACGAGCAGTACTTC. The whole variable domain, remainder taken from reference TRBV7-2 and TRBJ2-7, is GAGVSQSPSNKVTEKGKDVELRCDPISGHTALYWYRQSLGQGLEFLIYFQGNSAPDKSGLPSDRFSAERTGGSVSTLTIQRTQQEDSAVYLCASSIGAGSYEQYFGPGTRLTVT.

This chain connects TRBV20-1 to TRBJ2-5, with TRBD2 identical over 16 bases. Trimming took 4 bases from V and 6 from J; bases not matched to a gene: 17. Germline V gene sequence: CDR1 DFQATT, CDR2 SNEGSKA (reference sequence). The CDR3 runs 19 residues. CDR3 loop: CSATAGSGTSGGAEKTQYF. The CDR3 coding sequence is TGCAGTGCTACGGCGGGATCCGGGACTAGCGGGGGGGCAGAAAAGACCCAGTACTTC.

A few counts support this clonotype. CDR3 sequence: CASSQGQLDTQYF. The CDR3 DNA reads as TGTGCCAGCAGTCAAGGACAGCTAGATACGCAGTATTTT. This chain uses TRBV2 with TRBJ2-3, with D possibly being TRBD1 (6 bases). Germline V gene sequence: CDR1 SNHLY, CDR2 FYNNEI. The CDR3 sequence is 13 residues long. V shed 5 bases and J shed 5 bases, with 11 bases lying between them.

This clonotype was picked up a small number of times. One junction end disagrees with the germline gene, perhaps due to a read error. The V gene is TRBV10-3, the J gene TRBJ1-2, with a tentative D call TRBD1 (6 bases). Germline CDR1 reads ENHRY; CDR2 reads SYGVKD. The CDR3 totals 14 residues. Written as DNA, the CDR3 is TGTGCCATCGGGGAGCCCCCGGGACACCCAGCCCATTTTTTC. Translating it yields CAIGEPPGHPAHFF.

This rearrangement joins TRBV7-9 to TRBJ2-1, with D uncertain. This CDR3 region has 13 residues. V dropped 5 bases and J dropped 6 bases, with 11 bases sitting between them. Germline CDR1 and CDR2: SEHNR and FQNEAQ (reference sequence). The CDR3 reads CASSPRGSNEQFF. The DNA for the CDR3 is TGTGCCAGCAGCCCGCGTGGTAGCAATGAGCAGTTCTTC.

This clonotype was detected a few times. A junction end diverges from the germline sequence, so it may reflect a read error. This sequence joins TRBV10-3 and TRBJ2-7, with D perhaps being TRBD1 or TRBD2 (5 bases each). Germline lookup yields CDR1 ENHRY and CDR2 SYGVKD. The CDR3 extends over 14 amino acids. CDR3 residues: CAIGTERAGRRQYF. The CDR3 region has the DNA TGCGCCATCGGGACCGAGCGTGCCGGGCGGAGGCAGTACTTC.

The chain joins TRBV6-5 to TRBJ1-4; D uncertain. The V end was cut by 0 bases, the J end by 4 bases, with 9 bases between. CDR1 is MNHEY and CDR2 is SVGAGI in the germline V gene. This CDR3 is 15 amino acids long. In DNA, the CDR3 is TGTGCCAGCAGTTACTCGGCAGGCCGTAATGAAAAACTGTTTTTT. Its protein product is CASSYSAGRNEKLFF.

This clonotype appeared a few times. This sequence joins TRBV5-1 and TRBJ2-5; 8 bases line up with TRBD1. The CDR3 covers 15 residues. Germline V gives CDR1 SGHRS, CDR2 YFSETQ. With 1 base clipped from V and 2 bases from J, the junction kept 4 bases outside the gene matches. In DNA form, the CDR3 reads TGCGCCAGCAGCTTGTGGGGACAGGAACAAGAGACCCAGTACTTC. This encodes CASSLWGQEQETQYF. Looking up the rest from reference TRBV5-1 and TRBJ2-5 gives the full variable domain: KAGVTQTPRYLIKTRGQQVTLSCSPISGHRSVSWYQQTPGQGLQFLFEYFSETQRNKGNFPGRFSGRQFSNSRSEMNVSTLELGDSALYLCASSLWGQEQETQYFGPGTRLLVL.

The chain recombines TRBV10-3 with TRBJ2-1; 8 bases line up with TRBD2. The CDR3 runs 12 residues. CDR1 ENHRY and CDR2 SYGVKD come from the germline V gene. V was clipped by 9 bases and J by 6 bases; unmatched bases: 4. The CDR3, as DNA: TGTGCCATATCCGGGACTAGCAATGAGCAGTTCTTC. Translated: CAISGTSNEQFF.

The CDR3 nucleotides read TGCAGCGTTAAAATTAGGGTCAGCGGCTCCTACAATGAGCAGTTCTTC. This codes for CSVKIRVSGSYNEQFF. V is TRBV29-1 and J is TRBJ2-1, with D perhaps matching TRBD2 (5 bases). V was clipped by 5 bases and J by 0 bases, with 17 bases between them. The CDR3 loop spans 16 amino acids. The germline V gene encodes CDR1 SQVTM and CDR2 ANQGSEA.

This rearrangement joins TRBV10-3 to TRBJ2-5; a possible D gene is TRBD2 (6 bases). The J call may be wrong; the DNA end is better matched by TRBJ2-1. This CDR3 is 13 amino acids long. CDR1 is ENHRY, CDR2 SYGVKD, per germline. CDR3 sequence: CAIRPGLFNEQFF. The CDR3 region has the DNA TGTGCCATCCGACCGGGACTGTTCAATGAGCAGTTCTTC.

In nucleotides, the CDR3 is TGTGCCAGCAGTTTCGGAAGCGAGCAGTTCTTC. It translates to CASSFGSEQFF. The chain is built from TRBV12-3 or TRBV12-4 and TRBJ2-5; unclear D gene. The J call could be wrong; TRBJ2-1 is a better fit for the DNA end. The CDR3 loop spans 11 amino acids.

This clonotype was recorded a few times. J is TRBJ2-5 and V is TRBV24-1; D uncertain. CDR3 length equals 13 residues. The V and J ends lost 2 bases and 4 bases respectively, with 7 bases between them. In germline, CDR1 is KGHDR, CDR2 SFDVKD. The CDR3 sequence is CATSDSIGETQYF. CDR3 DNA sequence: TGTGCCACCAGTGATTCAATCGGAGAGACCCAGTACTTC.

The genes are TRBV7-9 and TRBJ2-1, with 8 bases lining up with TRBD2. Germline V gene sequence: CDR1 SEHNR, CDR2 FQNEAQ (reference sequence). This CDR3 comprises 14 residues. The V gene end was trimmed by 3 bases and the J gene end by 8 bases; junction bases not matched to a gene: 6. The CDR3 is CASSFGVGRDEQFF. CDR3 bases: TGTGCCAGCAGCTTCGGTGTCGGGAGGGATGAGCAGTTCTTC.

The chain joins TRBV7-9 to TRBJ1-2; weak D call: TRBD1 (5 bases). The V gene lost 3 bases and the J gene lost 6 bases, with 17 bases spanning the gap. The V gene's germline CDR1 is SEHNR and CDR2 FQNEAQ (reference sequence). This CDR3 spans 15 amino acids. The CDR3 sequence: CASSFDVGGSHGYTF. CDR3 nucleotide sequence: TGTGCCAGCAGCTTTGACGTTGGGGGTTCCCATGGCTACACCTTC.